This T cell receptor (beta chain) was retrieved from a study of blood T cell repertoires in COVID-19. Original data processing: Amplification with reference gene primers provided the estimates of nucleated cell counts. The repertoire was sequenced with immunoSEQ multiplex PCR; TCRdb's copy has only in-frame clones and lacks some. V and J calls plus clone size are reproduced from that table; the DNA served to infer D and trimming. This table has 35,000 to 50,000 clones, 75% to 80% appearing once. This clone was recorded once. The sequencing sample was made of peripheral blood. The receptor's source is a man between 65 and 79 years old with active or convalescent COVID-19.

CDR3 nucleotides: TGTGCCAGCAGCTTGTTGCGGGGGCCACGCACAGATACGCAGTATTTT. Its protein is CASSLLRGPRTDTQYF. The chain carries TRBV5-6 and TRBJ2-3, with D tentatively TRBD2 (7 bases). The CDR3 consists of 16 residues. V was trimmed by 1 base and J by 1 base, leaving 13 bases between them. Germline V CDR1 and CDR2: SGHDT, YYEEEE. Full variable domain (rest looked up from reference TRBV5-6 and TRBJ2-3): DAGVTQSPTHLIKTRGQQVTLRCSPKSGHDTVSWYQQALGQGPQFIFQYYEEEERQRGNFPDRFSGHQFPNYSSELNVNALLLGDSALYLCASSLLRGPRTDTQYFGPGTRLTVL.